This T cell receptor (beta chain) is from a study of Ad26.COV2.S vaccination and SARS-CoV-2 variants. The CDR3 sequence is 13 residues long. CDR1 is MGHDK and CDR2 is SYGVNS in the germline V gene. V lost 4 bases, J lost 1 base, and 7 bases lay in between. Libraries were prepared by immunoSEQ multiplex PCR; TCRdb keeps only in-frame clonotypes and omits some of them. The repertoire holds about 140,000 clones, with 75% to 90% as singletons. There are a few counts of this clone. The sequence was obtained from a human donor who had recovered from COVID-19. The V and J genes are TRBV25-1 and TRBJ1-1; possible D gene TRBD1, 6 bases. Sequences were derived from peripheral blood, sampled after recovery from COVID-19. CDR3 loop: CASSGGGNTEAFF. In DNA form, the CDR3 reads TGTGCCAGCAGTGGAGGGGGGAACACTGAAGCTTTCTTT.